This T cell receptor (beta chain) appears in the sequencing data of a study of tumor and adjacent non-tumor tissue in lung cancer. The study's findings and limits: Shorter survival was associated with higher TCR diversity in tumors.

V lost 4 bases and J lost 0, with 9 bases in between. Per the germline V gene, CDR1 is DFQATT and CDR2 is SNEGSKA (reference sequence). This CDR3 region has 13 residues. This clonotype was seen at least ten times. Its specificity is not known. This sample's RNA came from whole unsorted tissue. The library came from three nested PCR rounds adapted from ARM-PCR protocols. Using its own MiXCR run on the multiplex PCR reads, TCRdb lists one record per CDR3 protein. This sample has 200,000 to 250,000 distinct CDR3 sequences, with approximately 74% found just once. The sequenced sample consisted of lung tumor tissue. This TCR was sampled from a man aged 60-69 years with non-small cell lung cancer. The gene calls are TRBV20-1 and TRBJ1-1; D is ambiguous. The chain's CDR3 is CSAMRDVNTEAFF. For the CDR3, the DNA is TGCAGTGCTATGAGGGATGTGAACACTGAAGCTTTCTTT.